The rows below give T cell receptor beta chains drawn from one sample of a study of radiotherapy plus CTLA-4 blockade in lung cancer. Produced via immunoSEQ multiplex PCR; TCRdb's table is partial and in-frame only. The data contain over 70,000 clones, around 87% of them seen just once; the ten biggest clones take up about 2%. This specimen was peripheral blood, taken from a patient treated with radiotherapy plus ipilimumab. These receptors originate from a human donor with non-small cell lung cancer who had a partial response to radiotherapy plus ipilimumab. The CDR3 runs from the conserved cysteine through the conserved F or W. A D gene is named only where the DNA matches it firmly. A clone size is listed for some rows: how often the clone was seen (once, few, many), or a class if it is expanded.

d_gene: TRBD1
v_gene: TRBV11-2
abundance: -
j_gene: TRBJ2-3
CDR3nt: TGTGCCAGCAGCCGAGGACAGGGGGCTACAGATACGCAGTATTTT
CDR3aa: CASSRGQGATDTQYF

d_gene: TRBD1
v_gene: TRBV30
abundance: -
j_gene: TRBJ1-6
CDR3nt: TGTGCCTGGAGTGTAGCAGGGGGCACTTATTCACCCCTCCACTTT
CDR3aa: CAWSVAGGTYSPLHF

d_gene: TRBD1
v_gene: TRBV5-6
abundance: -
j_gene: TRBJ2-7
CDR3nt: TGTGCCAGCAGCCAACCGGGACAGCGTGTTCAGCAGTACTTC
CDR3aa: CASSQPGQRVQQYF

d_gene: -
v_gene: TRBV27
abundance: -
j_gene: TRBJ2-5
CDR3nt: TGTGCCAGCACCAACCTAGGAGTTACAGAGACCCAGTACTTC
CDR3aa: CASTNLGVTETQYF

d_gene: TRBD2
v_gene: TRBV27
abundance: -
j_gene: TRBJ2-1
CDR3nt: TGTGCCAGCAGGACGCCGGGACTAGCGGTCCACTACAATGAGCAGTTCTTC
CDR3aa: CASRTPGLAVHYNEQFF

d_gene: -
v_gene: TRBV5-1
abundance: -
j_gene: TRBJ1-1
CDR3nt: TGCGCCAGCAGCTGGGGCAGGGGCGGGAACACTGAAGCTTTCTTT
CDR3aa: CASSWGRGGNTEAFF

d_gene: TRBD1
v_gene: TRBV2
abundance: few
j_gene: TRBJ1-3
CDR3nt: TGTGCCAGCAGCGTGGGACAGGGGGCGTCGGTCACCATATATTTT
CDR3aa: CASSVGQGASVTIYF

d_gene: -
v_gene: TRBV7-2
abundance: -
j_gene: TRBJ1-6
CDR3nt: TGTGCCAGCAGCTTAGGAATTCGGTCCGGGGGGAATAATTCACCCCTCCACTTT
CDR3aa: CASSLGIRSGGNNSPLHF

d_gene: -
v_gene: TRBV4-1
abundance: -
j_gene: TRBJ1-4
CDR3nt: TGCGCCAGCAGCCAAGATGGAGGTGGGGTTAATGAAAAACTGTTTTTT
CDR3aa: CASSQDGGGVNEKLFF

d_gene: -
v_gene: TRBV18
abundance: -
j_gene: TRBJ1-2
CDR3nt: TGTGCCAGCTCACCAAAGAAGAGCTATGGCTACACCTTC
CDR3aa: CASSPKKSYGYTF

d_gene: TRBD1
v_gene: TRBV28
abundance: -
j_gene: TRBJ1-1
CDR3nt: TGTGCCAGCAGTTCCCGGGACAGGGTTGCCACTGAAGCTTTCTTT
CDR3aa: CASSSRDRVATEAFF

d_gene: -
v_gene: TRBV6-1
abundance: -
j_gene: TRBJ2-1
CDR3nt: TGTGCCAGCAGCTCAGCGTGGCTAGCAGATCCGTTCTTC
CDR3aa: CASSSAWLADPFF

d_gene: TRBD2
v_gene: TRBV6-5
abundance: -
j_gene: TRBJ2-1
CDR3nt: TGTGCCAGCAGCGAGGGACTAGCCTCCTACAATGAGCAGTTCTTC
CDR3aa: CASSEGLASYNEQFF

d_gene: -
v_gene: TRBV29-1
abundance: -
j_gene: TRBJ2-1
CDR3nt: TGCAGCGTTGTGGGGGCTAGCAGCAATGAGCAGTTCTTC
CDR3aa: CSVVGASSNEQFF

d_gene: -
v_gene: TRBV29-1
abundance: -
j_gene: TRBJ1-2
CDR3nt: TGCAGCGTTGCTGGCAGGGCCCAAAGTGGCTACACCTTC
CDR3aa: CSVAGRAQSGYTF

d_gene: -
v_gene: TRBV5-1
abundance: -
j_gene: TRBJ1-4
CDR3nt: TGCGCCAGCAGCTTGGCCGAGACAGGTTTTGAAAAACTGTTTTTT
CDR3aa: CASSLAETGFEKLFF

d_gene: TRBD2
v_gene: TRBV10-1
abundance: -
j_gene: TRBJ2-3
CDR3nt: TGCGCCAGCAGTCCTACCAGCGGGAGTGGCACAGATACGCAGTATTTT
CDR3aa: CASSPTSGSGTDTQYF

d_gene: -
v_gene: TRBV5-1
abundance: -
j_gene: TRBJ2-3
CDR3nt: TGCGCCAGCAGCTTCGATGGGGCTGGCACAGATACGCAGTATTTT
CDR3aa: CASSFDGAGTDTQYF

d_gene: -
v_gene: TRBV18
abundance: -
j_gene: TRBJ2-2
CDR3nt: TGTGCCAGCTCACCAACGGGAGACACCGGGGAGCTGTTTTTT
CDR3aa: CASSPTGDTGELFF

d_gene: -
v_gene: TRBV9
abundance: -
j_gene: TRBJ1-2
CDR3nt: TGTGCCAGCAGCCCCGACAGTTTCATCTATGGCTACACCTTC
CDR3aa: CASSPDSFIYGYTF

d_gene: -
v_gene: TRBV7-9
abundance: few
j_gene: TRBJ2-1
CDR3nt: TGTGCCAGCAGTTGGGGGGTTAGCTACAATGAGCAGTTCTTC
CDR3aa: CASSWGVSYNEQFF

d_gene: TRBD2
v_gene: TRBV9
abundance: -
j_gene: TRBJ2-3
CDR3nt: TGTGCCAGCAGCGCCCGTTATCTGGGGACTAGCGATACAGATACGCAGTATTTT
CDR3aa: CASSARYLGTSDTDTQYF

d_gene: -
v_gene: TRBV6-5
abundance: -
j_gene: TRBJ1-2
CDR3nt: TGTGCCAGCACGGACAGCTATGGCTACACCTTC
CDR3aa: CASTDSYGYTF

d_gene: -
v_gene: TRBV28
abundance: -
j_gene: TRBJ2-1
CDR3nt: TGTGCCAGCAGGACGGGACACAGCTACAATGAGCAGTTCTTC
CDR3aa: CASRTGHSYNEQFF

d_gene: -
v_gene: TRBV11-1
abundance: -
j_gene: TRBJ1-4
CDR3nt: TGTGCCAGCAGCTTACCGGGTGAAAAACTGTTTTTT
CDR3aa: CASSLPGEKLFF

d_gene: -
v_gene: TRBV18
abundance: -
j_gene: TRBJ1-4
CDR3nt: TGTGCCAGCTCACCAAAACTAGGGGGAAGGAATGAAAAACTGTTTTTT
CDR3aa: CASSPKLGGRNEKLFF

d_gene: -
v_gene: TRBV7-3
abundance: -
j_gene: TRBJ2-1
CDR3nt: TGTGCCAGCAGCGCCGCCGGGACAACTGAGCAGTTCTTC
CDR3aa: CASSAAGTTEQFF

d_gene: -
v_gene: TRBV19
abundance: once
j_gene: TRBJ1-1
CDR3nt: TGTGCCAGTAGTATTACCCCGGGACATCCAAACACTGAAGCTTTCTTT
CDR3aa: CASSITPGHPNTEAFF

d_gene: -
v_gene: TRBV27
abundance: -
j_gene: TRBJ1-6
CDR3nt: TGTGCCAGCAGCCTCGGACCCCTCCACTTT
CDR3aa: CASSLGPLHF

d_gene: TRBD2
v_gene: TRBV15
abundance: -
j_gene: TRBJ2-1
CDR3nt: TGTGCCACCGCTCCGGGACTAGCGCTCAATGAGCAGTTCTTC
CDR3aa: CATAPGLALNEQFF

d_gene: -
v_gene: TRBV21-1
abundance: -
j_gene: TRBJ2-3
CDR3nt: TGTGCCAGCAGCAAAGCCGAGACAGGGGGTACAGATACGCAGTATTTT
CDR3aa: CASSKAETGGTDTQYF

d_gene: -
v_gene: TRBV10-3
abundance: -
j_gene: TRBJ2-2
CDR3nt: TGTGCGCAGGGGAGTAGCGCTTCCGGGGAGCTGTTTTTT
CDR3aa: CAQGSSASGELFF

d_gene: TRBD2
v_gene: TRBV7-3
abundance: -
j_gene: TRBJ2-5
CDR3nt: TGTGCCAGCAGCCTTAGCGGGTCCCAAGAGACCCAGTACTTC
CDR3aa: CASSLSGSQETQYF

d_gene: -
v_gene: TRBV30
abundance: -
j_gene: TRBJ1-2
CDR3nt: TGTGCCTGGAGAATACCCACAGGGCGGGCTAACTATGGCTACACCTTC
CDR3aa: CAWRIPTGRANYGYTF

d_gene: TRBD1
v_gene: TRBV11-2
abundance: -
j_gene: TRBJ1-3
CDR3nt: TGTGCCAGCAGCACCATGGACAGGGGCCCCGGCTCCTCTGGAAACACCATATATTTT
CDR3aa: CASSTMDRGPGSSGNTIYF

d_gene: TRBD1
v_gene: TRBV5-8
abundance: -
j_gene: TRBJ2-3
CDR3nt: TGTGCCAGCAGCTCACAGGGGGCCCGATCCCTTCCAGATACGCAGTATTTT
CDR3aa: CASSSQGARSLPDTQYF

d_gene: -
v_gene: TRBV6-5
abundance: -
j_gene: TRBJ2-7
CDR3nt: TGTGCCAGCAGACGACTAGTCTCCTACGAGCAGTACTTC
CDR3aa: CASRRLVSYEQYF

d_gene: -
v_gene: TRBV27
abundance: -
j_gene: TRBJ1-1
CDR3nt: TGTGCCAGCAGTCGCCTCAGGCCAAACACTGAAGCTTTCTTT
CDR3aa: CASSRLRPNTEAFF

d_gene: -
v_gene: TRBV7-8
abundance: -
j_gene: TRBJ2-5
CDR3nt: TGTGCCAGCAGCTTGGGCAGGGGAGAGACCCAGTACTTC
CDR3aa: CASSLGRGETQYF

d_gene: TRBD2
v_gene: TRBV9
abundance: -
j_gene: TRBJ2-2
CDR3nt: TGTGCCAGCAGCGTAGCTAATAGCGGGAGAACCGGGGAGCTGTTTTTT
CDR3aa: CASSVANSGRTGELFF

d_gene: -
v_gene: TRBV28
abundance: -
j_gene: TRBJ2-7
CDR3nt: TGTGCCGCCGGGGGGCGTAACTACGAGCAGTACTTC
CDR3aa: CAAGGRNYEQYF